This TCR beta chain was obtained from a study of post-analysis software for immune sequencing data (dated by TCRdb to the mid-2010s). Background for the entire study: Relapsing-remitting, secondary progressive and progressive-relapsing multiple sclerosis were recorded as disease courses, and subtype annotation was lacking for some patients. The multiple sclerosis patient repertoires were compared with some twelve previously published healthy control repertoires from donors aged 6 to 25 years. A subset of samples was prepared in parallel using single-end sample barcoding, then pooled and co-amplified after Illumina adapter ligation. Summary of the overall study and its limitations: Strong co-clustering of samples prepared in the same batch was shown by direct clustering with F measure, prompting a batch-effect correction. The multiple sclerosis patient group was slightly younger than the control group. Significantly lower normalized Chao1 diversity was found in multiple sclerosis patients than in controls, suggesting substantial peripheral T-cell clonal expansion. Significantly higher frequencies in patients than in controls were found for roughly five TRBV segments, including TRBV5-6, TRBV5-1 and TRBV20-1.

To demonstrate the VDJtools post-analysis software, TCR beta repertoires were profiled from the peripheral blood of 13 young patients with multiple sclerosis. Multiple sclerosis patients were children and adolescents aged roughly 6 to 17 years. Library preparation employed PCR. Sequenced on an Illumina HiSeq 2500. Unique molecular identifiers were incorporated into TCR beta cDNA libraries to reduce PCR and sequencing biases. Some 500,000 cDNA molecules were obtained for every 1 to 10 million input T cells, so each molecule roughly corresponded to one T cell. The patient libraries were prepared and sequenced with the same protocol used for the earlier healthy control dataset. Within a given batch, samples were prepared together, multiplexed and sequenced on the same HiSeq lane. Regarding the original processing steps: Raw barcoded reads were processed with MIGEC, and single-read molecular identifier groups were discarded before consensus assembly and CDR3 extraction. VDJtools was used for post-analysis of the clonotype tables, and diversity was normalized by down-sampling every dataset to the size of the smallest sample. To correct batch-related cross-sample contamination, repertoire overlap clustering matched CDR3 amino acid sequences but not nucleotide sequences. TCRdb itself trimmed the public reads at Q25 with fastp, ran MiXCR and retained productive beta chains. Here each entry gathers all rows of one CDR3 protein and keeps the most common genes and DNA. What appears here as the V and J calls and clone size reflects TCRdb's work, not the paper's. The table for this sample lists some 690,000 distinct CDR3 sequences; 55% to 60% of them were counted only once. Together, the top ten hold approximately 10% of the sample.

As regards this clonotype: The target of this receptor is not known. No base quality information exists; no much larger clone differs at one position.

The CDR3, cysteine through phenylalanine, is 18 amino acids long. Only CDR3 DNA is held: 54 bases, read in frame from base 1. Ends trimmed: V by 4 bases, J by 0 bases; bases unmatched to a gene: 9. CDR1 is given as MNHNS and CDR2 as SASEGT, both from the germline V gene. The clonotype was recovered from a girl aged 2-10 years with multiple sclerosis. Sequenced input: blood. The chain links TRBV6-1 with TRBJ1-3; 10 central nucleotides agree with TRBD1. Read as DNA, the sequence is TGTGCCAGCAGTGGCCGGGACAGGGGATCCTACTCTGGAAACACCATATATTTT. Its translation is CASSGRDRGSYSGNTIYF.